This T cell receptor beta chain was identified in a study of T cell repertoires in cytomegalovirus infection. Study-wide background: Public TCR beta signatures were indicative of both CMV infection and a matching HLA type.

Comments on this clonotype: The antigen remains undetermined.

Study-wide results and limits: CMV carriers with the relevant HLA were identified by cumulative public TCR beta family frequency. The ex vivo response was dominated by HLA-C-restricted CMV-specific TCR beta clonotypes.

CDR3 length: 14 amino acids. V lost 6 bases to trimming and J lost 8 bases; unmatched junction nucleotides: 6. Germline lookup yields CDR1 MNHNY and CDR2 SVGAGI (reference sequence). TCRdb re-derived calls from the reads in MiXCR, one entry per CDR3 protein. Among a few hundred thousand distinct CDR3 sequences listed, around a tenth were seen once. The TCR originated in a human donor in good health (CMV status not recorded). Some clones in this sample may be carry-over from other donors' samples. The chain is built from TRBV6-6 and TRBJ1-6, with TRBD1 identical over 8 bases. Sequenced sample: PBMCs. The CDR3 DNA sequence: TGTGCCAGCAGCCCGGCACAGGGGGATTCACCCCTCCACTTT. Protein product: CASSPAQGDSPLHF.